This paragraph reports one T cell receptor (beta chain). The sample belongs to a study of T-cell memory formation after mild COVID-19. Sample barcodes and UMIs were carried by the TCR alpha and TCR beta cDNA libraries that 5'RACE generated with constant-segment primers. One entry per CDR3 protein results from TCRdb running MiXCR on the 5' RACE reads. The table lists 470,000 or so distinct CDR3 sequences, more than 15% of them singletons. Germline CDR1 reads MGHRA; CDR2 reads YSYEKL. Trimming pared 1 base from V and 2 bases from J, leaving 11 bases between. The CDR3 runs to 16 residues. This chain uses TRBV4-1 with TRBJ2-2, with no clear D. The sequenced material came from PBMCs or a T cell subset sorted from them (not recorded which). The receptor's source is a man aged 18 to 30 who had mild COVID-19 (a few samples of this study predate the infection). Cell type and time point are not known. CDR3 DNA: TGCGCCAGCAGCCAAGCTACCGGACGCAACACCGGGGAGCTGTTTTTT. It translates to CASSQATGRNTGELFF.